These 11 T cell receptor beta chains originate from one sample sequenced in a study of T-cell reconstitution after alpha-beta-depleted transplantation in children. It was with unique molecular identifiers that the TCRbeta library was prepared. TCRdb re-analysed the PCR reads in MiXCR, keeping a single row per CDR3 protein. This table holds about 870,000 distinct CDR3 sequences, about 16% found once. Sequencing used PBMCs, mostly from graft donor cells, obtained 360 days after TCRalphabeta/CD19-depleted stem cell transplant. The receptors come from a male patient aged 5 to 17 who had a stem cell transplant for acute lymphoblastic leukemia, so the T cells may come from the graft donor.

The chain couples TRBV24-1 to TRBJ2-1, with 8 bases matching TRBD1. The J segment lost 2 bases and the V segment lost 3 bases, leaving 8 bases of the junction unmatched. The CDR3 extends over 17 amino acids. CDR1 is KGHDR, CDR2 SFDVKD, per germline. For the CDR3, the DNA is TGTGCCACCAGTGATCCCTCGGGACAGGCCCCCTACAATGAGCAGTTCTTC. Amino acids: CATSDPSGQAPYNEQFF.

This clonotype was counted a few times. A single base is all that separates this from a far larger clone, so a read error is likely. V and J are TRBV15 and TRBJ2-7; no firm D call. CDR3 size: 11 residues. V was pared by 4 bases and J by 0 bases, with 1 base between. CDR1 LNHNV and CDR2 YYDKDF come from the germline V gene (reference sequence). The CDR3 DNA reads as TGTGCCACCAGCACCTCCTACGAGCAGTACTTC. Its protein is CATSTSYEQYF.

This rearrangement joins TRBV5-1 to TRBJ1-5; D is undetermined. Trimming cost V 1 base and J 6 bases, with 14 bases left between them. CDR1 and CDR2 from the germline V gene are SGHRS and YFSETQ. There are 15 residues in the CDR3. The CDR3 region is CASSLTPGPRQPQHF. The CDR3 bases are TGCGCCAGCAGCTTGACGCCAGGCCCCCGTCAGCCCCAGCATTTT.

This chain uses TRBV7-2 with TRBJ2-7, with 12 bases that match TRBD2. The CDR3 runs to 16 residues. Germline trimming cut 11 bases from V and 6 bases from J; bases unmatched to any gene: 17. Germline V CDR1 and CDR2: SGHTA, FQGNSA. CDR3 DNA: TGTGCCGGCTCGCCAGGACTAGCGGGAATCCTCCGCGAGCAGTACTTC. It encodes CAGSPGLAGILREQYF.

This chain uses TRBV12-3 or TRBV12-4 with TRBJ1-5; possibly TRBD1 for D (5 bases). Trimming shortened V by 3 bases and J by 4 bases, and 13 bases separated the two germline ends. CDR3 size: 15 residues. CDR3 region: CASSFTGQSNQPQHF. DNA of the CDR3: TGTGCCAGCAGTTTCACGGGGCAGTCTAATCAGCCCCAGCATTTT.

This clonotype was observed many times. This chain connects TRBV11-3 to TRBJ2-5; 9 bases match TRBD1. The V gene end was trimmed by 1 base and the J gene end by 2 bases; junction bases not matched to a gene: 2. Per germline, CDR1 SGHNT and CDR2 YENEEA. The CDR3 totals 15 residues. The CDR3 coding sequence is TGTGCCAGCAGCTTAGGAGGGACAGGGCAAGAGACCCAGTACTTC. It codes for CASSLGGTGQETQYF.

This clonotype was counted only a few times. CDR3 sequence reads: CASSQDAGARGNTIYF. The CDR3 nucleotides read TGTGCCAGCAGCCAAGATGCGGGGGCGCGGGGAAACACCATATATTTT. The V call is TRBV3-1, the J call TRBJ1-3; possible D gene TRBD1, 6 bases. This CDR3 has 16 amino acids. V lost 0 bases to trimming and J lost 4 bases, with 13 bases between them. The germline gives CDR1 LGHDT, CDR2 YNNKEL (reference sequence).

V gene TRBV27 combines with J gene TRBJ1-1; the D is unclear. The V and J ends lost 7 bases and 4 bases respectively, with 7 bases between them. The V gene's germline CDR1 is MNHEY and CDR2 SMNVEV (reference sequence). There are 11 residues in the CDR3. CDR3 residues: CASIMGTEAFF. The DNA of the CDR3 is TGTGCCAGCATCATGGGCACTGAAGCTTTCTTT.

The count of this clonotype is one. The rearrangement links TRBV19 to TRBJ2-7, with 8 bases that match TRBD1. CDR1 and CDR2 (germline): LNHDA, SQIVND (reference sequence). The V gene end was trimmed by 6 bases and the J gene end by 6 bases; junction bases not matched to a gene: 13. This CDR3 contains 15 residues. The CDR3 sequence is CASRAGTGRLLEQYF. The CDR3 nucleotides read TGTGCCAGTAGGGCCGGGACAGGACGACTCCTCGAGCAGTACTTC.

The sample holds a few counts of this clonotype. The chain uses TRBV10-1 and TRBJ1-5; D not certain. The CDR3 is 14 amino acids. In germline, CDR1 is WNHNN, CDR2 SYGVQD (reference sequence). Trimming took off 2 bases at V and 6 bases at J, with 11 bases between the two ends. The CDR3 region is CASSEGRSGQPQHF. Here the CDR3 DNA reads TGCGCCAGCAGTGAGGGCAGGTCGGGTCAGCCCCAGCATTTT.

The chain carries TRBV5-1 and TRBJ2-3, with 12 bases aligning to TRBD2. Germline V gene data show CDR1 as SGHRS and CDR2 as YFSETQ. This CDR3 has 16 residues. The V segment lost 1 base and the J segment 2 bases; nucleotides outside the gene matches: 2. The CDR3 reads CASSLSSGGATDTQYF. DNA of the CDR3: TGCGCCAGCAGCTTGTCTAGCGGGGGGGCCACAGATACGCAGTATTTT.